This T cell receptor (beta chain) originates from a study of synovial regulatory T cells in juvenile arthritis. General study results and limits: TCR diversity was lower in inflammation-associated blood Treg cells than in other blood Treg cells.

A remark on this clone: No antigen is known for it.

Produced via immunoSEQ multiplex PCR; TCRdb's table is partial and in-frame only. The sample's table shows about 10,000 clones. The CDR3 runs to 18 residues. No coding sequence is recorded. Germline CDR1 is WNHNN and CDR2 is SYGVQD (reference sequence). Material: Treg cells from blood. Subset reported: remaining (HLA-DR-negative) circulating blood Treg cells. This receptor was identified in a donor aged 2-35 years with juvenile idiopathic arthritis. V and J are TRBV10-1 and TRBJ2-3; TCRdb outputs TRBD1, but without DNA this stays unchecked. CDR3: CASSRDRGADPARDTQYF.